These 25 T cell receptor beta chains originate from one sample sequenced in a study of cytotoxic CD8 clonotypes in ibrutinib-treated CLL. Profiled with immunoSEQ multiplex PCR; TCRdb holds only in-frame clones, not every one. The sample shows 60,000 or so clones, around three fifths of them seen only once. Source: PBMCs, taken after 12 months of ibrutinib treatment. These receptors all stem from a human donor with chronic lymphocytic leukemia.

CDR3 DNA sequence: TGCGCCAGCACCTCTTGGGACTACGAGCAGTACTTC. It is translated as CASTSWDYEQYF. The rearrangement links TRBV5-1 to TRBJ2-7; D gene uncertain. This CDR3 comprises 12 residues. The V gene's germline CDR1 is SGHRS and CDR2 YFSETQ. V was trimmed by 6 bases and J by 3 bases, leaving 10 bases between them.

The sample holds one count of this clone. The V gene is TRBV6-5, the J gene TRBJ1-2; D is possibly TRBD1 (5 bases). This CDR3 spans 16 amino acids. In germline, CDR1 is MNHEY, CDR2 SVGAGI. V gave up 0 bases and J gave up 8 bases, with 19 bases separating them. The CDR3 region has the DNA TGTGCCAGCAGTTACTCGGGGGTCGGGACGATCGGAGGCTACACCTTC. Translated: CASSYSGVGTIGGYTF.

The gene calls are TRBV7-9 and TRBJ1-2; maybe TRBD1 (6 bases). Germline values: CDR1 SEHNR, CDR2 FQNEAQ (reference sequence). The CDR3 contains 14 residues. Trimming took 3 bases from V and 4 from J, leaving 12 bases between them. CDR3: CASSLGQGTYGYTF. CDR3 sequence (DNA): TGTGCCAGCAGCTTGGGGCAGGGGACCTATGGCTACACCTTC. The entire variable domain, with the rest obtained from reference TRBV7-9 and TRBJ1-2, is as follows: DTGVSQNPRHKITKRGQNVTFRCDPISEHNRLYWYRQTLGQGPEFLTYFQNEAQLEKSRLLSDRFSAERPKGSFSTLEIQRTEQGDSAMYLCASSLGQGTYGYTFGSGTRLTVV.

The chain combines TRBV28 with TRBJ1-5; the match to TRBD1 covers 7 bases. Trimming cost V 5 bases and J 5 bases; bases outside gene matches: 9. From germline, CDR1 is MDHEN and CDR2 SYDVKM. This CDR3 contains 15 residues. CDR3: CASSPPTGNHQPQHF. CDR3 coding DNA: TGTGCCAGCAGTCCCCCGACAGGGAACCATCAGCCCCAGCATTTT.

The chain uses TRBV7-2 and TRBJ1-2; 8 positions agree with TRBD1. The CDR3 runs to 13 residues. The germline gives CDR1 SGHTA, CDR2 FQGNSA. The junction had 7 bases not matched to a gene; V was cut back by 5 bases and J by 8 bases. As DNA, the CDR3 is TGTGCCAGCAGCCCTAGGACAGGGAGGGGCTACACCTTC. Amino acid sequence: CASSPRTGRGYTF.

The V call is TRBV6-6, the J call TRBJ2-1, with no clear D. Looked up from germline, CDR1 is MNHNY and CDR2 is SVGAGI (reference sequence). Trimming removed 5 bases at V and 7 bases at J, with 9 bases between. This CDR3 is built from 12 residues. This CDR3 reads CASSQHPNEQFF. CDR3 nucleotides: TGTGCCAGCAGTCAACATCCTAATGAGCAGTTCTTC.

The CDR3 bases are TGTGCCAGCAGCACAGGGGACGTTACCAAAAACATTCAGTACTTC. It specifies CASSTGDVTKNIQYF. J is TRBJ2-4 and V is TRBV28, with 7 bases lining up with TRBD1. The junction had 7 bases not matched to a gene; V was cut back by 6 bases and J by 2 bases. Germline CDR1 and CDR2: MDHEN and SYDVKM. CDR3 size: 15 residues.

This clone was seen ten or more times. This chain connects TRBV30 to TRBJ1-5; maybe TRBD1 (5 bases). CDR1 GTSNPN and CDR2 SVGIG come from the germline V gene (reference sequence). The CDR3 loop spans 16 amino acids. Trimming cost V 5 bases and J 2 bases, with 19 bases left between them. CDR3 sequence reads: CAWAPVGGMGNQPQHF. The CDR3, as DNA: TGTGCCTGGGCCCCGGTGGGGGGGATGGGCAATCAGCCCCAGCATTTT.

This clone was seen a handful of times. The chain recombines TRBV19 with TRBJ2-2; D is possibly TRBD1 (5 bases). V was trimmed by 5 bases and J by 5 bases, leaving 15 bases between them. The CDR3 has 15 residues. CDR1 is LNHDA, CDR2 SQIVND, per germline (reference sequence). The CDR3 DNA is TGTGCCAGTAGTCCTGCTGGAAGGGGAACCGGGGAGCTGTTTTTT. Protein: CASSPAGRGTGELFF.

CDR3 region: CASSQDWGTSGRPPEQFF. Here the CDR3 DNA reads TGTGCCAGCAGCCAAGATTGGGGCACTAGCGGGAGGCCACCCGAGCAGTTCTTC. V is TRBV4-2 and J is TRBJ2-1, with TRBD2 matching 12 bases. Germline V gene lookup returns CDR1 LGHNA and CDR2 YNFKEQ. V was pared by 0 bases and J by 10 bases, with 13 bases of the junction left unmatched. This CDR3 contains 18 residues.

The chain recombines TRBV5-6 with TRBJ2-3, with a tentative D call TRBD1 (5 bases). Germline V gene data show CDR1 as SGHDT and CDR2 as YYEEEE. The germline V and J ends were trimmed by 4 bases and 3 bases, with 12 bases remaining between them. CDR3 length equals 14 residues. CDR3: CASSPLGATDTQYF. The CDR3 DNA is TGTGCCAGCAGCCCCCTAGGGGCTACAGATACGCAGTATTTT.

This chain links TRBV6-5 with TRBJ2-7, with D perhaps assigned TRBD1 or TRBD2 (5 bases each). V lost 6 bases to trimming and J lost 3 bases, with 12 bases between them. The germline V gene has CDR1 MNHEY and CDR2 SVGAGI. The CDR3 spans 13 residues. CDR3 sequence: CASSPGQNYEQYF. The DNA for the CDR3 is TGTGCCAGCAGCCCGGGGCAGAACTACGAGCAGTACTTC.

This clone was seen only a few times. The gene calls are TRBV7-6 and TRBJ2-2, with 10 positions matching TRBD1. The V and J ends lost 3 bases and 8 bases, in that order; junction bases with no gene match: 9. Germline lookup yields CDR1 SGHVS and CDR2 FNYEAQ. The CDR3 covers 16 residues. In DNA form, the CDR3 reads TGTGCCAGCAGCTTCCGGGACAGGGGTTTCGGAGGGGAGCTGTTTTTT. The encoded protein is CASSFRDRGFGGELFF.

The chain combines TRBV5-5 with TRBJ2-7; D is undetermined. This CDR3 has 14 amino acids. Trimming cost V 1 base and J 2 bases, with 10 bases left between them. Germline CDR1 SGHKS, CDR2 YYEKEE (reference sequence). The CDR3 sequence: CASSLISATYEQYV. In nucleotides, the CDR3 is TGTGCCAGCAGCTTGATTTCGGCTACCTACGAGCAGTACGTC.

The DNA of the CDR3 is TGTGCCAGCAGCCCGGGAGGGCCCTACGAGCAGTACTTC. The encoded protein is CASSPGGPYEQYF. The J gene is TRBJ2-7, the V gene TRBV5-6; 8 nucleotides match TRBD2. V lost 4 bases, J lost 2 bases, and 2 bases stayed unmatched. Germline V lookup: CDR1 SGHDT, CDR2 YYEEEE. This CDR3 comprises 13 residues.

This chain uses TRBV6-1 with TRBJ2-5; 9 bases align to TRBD1. The ends lost 4 bases at V and 1 base at J; junction bases unmatched: 4. This CDR3 is 15 amino acids long. Germline CDR1 MNHNS, CDR2 SASEGT. CDR3 protein: CASSAQTGGQETQYF. CDR3 DNA: TGTGCCAGCAGTGCACAGACAGGGGGCCAAGAGACCCAGTACTTC.

The chain employs TRBV2 and TRBJ2-1; 8 bases align to TRBD1. Germline CDR1 SNHLY, CDR2 FYNNEI. The ends lost 6 bases at V and 4 bases at J; junction bases unmatched: 5. This CDR3 region has 14 residues. The CDR3 DNA sequence: TGTGCCAGCAGGGGGGACAGGTTGTACAATGAGCAGTTCTTC. Translated: CASRGDRLYNEQFF. Looking up the rest from reference TRBV2 and TRBJ2-1 gives the full variable domain: EPEVTQTPSHQVTQMGQEVILRCVPISNHLYFYWYRQILGQKVEFLVSFYNNEISEKSEIFDDQFSVERPDGSNFTLKIRSTKLEDSAMYFCASRGDRLYNEQFFGPGTRLTVL.

This chain connects TRBV9 to TRBJ1-2; possibly TRBD1 for D (6 bases). V lost 3 bases to trimming and J lost 6 bases, with 21 bases between them. In germline, CDR1 is SGDLS, CDR2 YYNGEE. The CDR3 consists of 16 residues. The CDR3 DNA sequence: TGTGCCAGCAGCGGGCAGGGGAGCAGGGCGAATCATGGCTACACCTTC. This translates into CASSGQGSRANHGYTF.

The chain recombines TRBV28 with TRBJ1-2; D gene ambiguous. The germline V gene has CDR1 MDHEN and CDR2 SYDVKM. CDR3 size: 11 residues. V shed 3 bases and J shed 7 bases, with 6 bases lying between them. The CDR3 spells CASSFALGYTF. The CDR3 DNA sequence: TGTGCCAGCAGTTTTGCGCTTGGCTACACCTTC.

This clone was found a few times. In DNA, the CDR3 is TGTGCCAGCAGTTACTCGAGTGGGACAGGGACTTCACCCCTCCACTTT. It yields the protein CASSYSSGTGTSPLHF. The V gene is TRBV6-5, the J gene TRBJ1-6; 9 nucleotides match TRBD1. The CDR3 consists of 16 residues. Germline CDR1 and CDR2: MNHEY and SVGAGI. After removal of 0 bases from V and 9 bases from J, the junction contained 6 bases not matched to a gene.

V usage is TRBV10-3 and J usage is TRBJ1-4, with 7 bases that match TRBD1. The CDR3 runs 14 residues. The germline gives CDR1 ENHRY, CDR2 SYGVKD. V was pared by 10 bases and J by 8 bases, with 13 bases of the junction left unmatched. CDR3 bases: TGTGCCAGCGGCCGAGACAGGGCGAAGGAAAAACTGTTTTTT. Its translation: CASGRDRAKEKLFF.

The chain recombines TRBV4-2 with TRBJ1-5; D remains unclear. Trimming cost V 4 bases and J 6 bases, with 10 bases left between them. The CDR3 totals 13 residues. Germline V gene sequence: CDR1 LGHNA, CDR2 YNFKEQ. CDR3 nucleotide sequence: TGTGCCAGCAGCCCGATCCGGGGTCAGCCCCAGCATTTT. Translated, it gives CASSPIRGQPQHF.

This chain links TRBV27 with TRBJ2-2, with TRBD2 matching 11 bases. V shed 2 bases, J shed 6 bases, and the junction held 5 bases outside the gene matches. CDR1 is MNHEY and CDR2 is SMNVEV in the germline V gene (reference sequence). The CDR3 consists of 16 residues. CDR3 DNA sequence: TGTGCCAGCAGTTTAGGTACTAGCGGGAGCCCCGGGGAGCTGTTTTTT. Translating gives CASSLGTSGSPGELFF.

This chain links TRBV6-5 with TRBJ1-1; no firm D call. The V and J ends lost 8 bases and 0 bases respectively, with 10 bases between them. Germline V lookup: CDR1 MNHEY, CDR2 SVGAGI. CDR3 length: 13 residues. The CDR3 DNA is TGTGCCAGCGGTCTTGAGGTGAACACTGAAGCTTTCTTT. Translated, it gives CASGLEVNTEAFF.

This clone came up a few times. The V gene is TRBV29-1, the J gene TRBJ1-1, with D tentatively TRBD1 (6 bases). The V end was cut by 4 bases, the J end by 3 bases, with 24 bases between. The CDR3 runs 17 residues. Looked up from germline, CDR1 is SQVTM and CDR2 is ANQGSEA. The CDR3 DNA sequence: TGCAGCGTTGCCAGGGGCCCCACTTTTAACCACCACACTGAAGCTTTCTTT. It specifies CSVARGPTFNHHTEAFF. The full variable domain, in which reference TRBV29-1 and TRBJ1-1 provide the parts outside the CDR3, is SAVISQKPSRDICQRGTSLTIQCQVDSQVTMMFWYRQQPGQSLTLIATANQGSEATYESGFVIDKFPISRPNLTFSTLTVSNMSPEDSSIYLCSVARGPTFNHHTEAFFGQGTRLTVV.